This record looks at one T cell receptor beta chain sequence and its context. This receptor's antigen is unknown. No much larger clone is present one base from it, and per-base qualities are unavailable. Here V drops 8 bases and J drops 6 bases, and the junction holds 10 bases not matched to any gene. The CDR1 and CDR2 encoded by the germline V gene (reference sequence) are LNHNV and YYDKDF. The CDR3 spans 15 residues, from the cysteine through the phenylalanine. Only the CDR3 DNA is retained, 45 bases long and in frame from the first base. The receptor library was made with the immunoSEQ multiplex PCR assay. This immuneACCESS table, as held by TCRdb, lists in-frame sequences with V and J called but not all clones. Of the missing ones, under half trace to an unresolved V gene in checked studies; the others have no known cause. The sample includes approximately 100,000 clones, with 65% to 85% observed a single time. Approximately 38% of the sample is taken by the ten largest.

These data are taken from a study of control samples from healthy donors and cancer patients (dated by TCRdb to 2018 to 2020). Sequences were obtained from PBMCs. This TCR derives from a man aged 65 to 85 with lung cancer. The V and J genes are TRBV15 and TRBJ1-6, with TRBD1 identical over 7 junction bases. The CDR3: CATARRQGGNSPLHF. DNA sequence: TGTGCCACCGCACGAAGACAGGGCGGTAATTCACCCCTCCACTTT. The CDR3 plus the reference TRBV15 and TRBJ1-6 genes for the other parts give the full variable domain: DAMVIQNPRYQVTQFGKPVTLSCSQTLNHNVMYWYQQKSSQAPKLLFHYYDKDFNNEADTPDNFQSRRPNTSFCFLDIRSPGLGDTAMYLCATARRQGGNSPLHFGNGTRLTVT.